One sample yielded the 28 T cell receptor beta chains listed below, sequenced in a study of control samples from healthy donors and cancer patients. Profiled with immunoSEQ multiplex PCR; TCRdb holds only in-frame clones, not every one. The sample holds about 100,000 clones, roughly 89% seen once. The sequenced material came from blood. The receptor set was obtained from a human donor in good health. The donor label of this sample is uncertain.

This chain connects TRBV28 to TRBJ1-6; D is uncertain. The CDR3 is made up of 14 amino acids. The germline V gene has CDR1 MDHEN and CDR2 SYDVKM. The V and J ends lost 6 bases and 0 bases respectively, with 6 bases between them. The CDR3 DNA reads TGTGCCAGCAGGACTTTCTCCTATAATTCACCCCTCCACTTT. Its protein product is CASRTFSYNSPLHF.

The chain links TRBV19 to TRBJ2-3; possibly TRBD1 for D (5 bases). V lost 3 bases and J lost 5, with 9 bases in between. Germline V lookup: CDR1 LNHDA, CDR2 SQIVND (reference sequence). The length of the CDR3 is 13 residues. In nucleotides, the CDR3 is TGTGCCAGTAGTATCCAGGGCAGAGATACGCAGTATTTT. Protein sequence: CASSIQGRDTQYF.

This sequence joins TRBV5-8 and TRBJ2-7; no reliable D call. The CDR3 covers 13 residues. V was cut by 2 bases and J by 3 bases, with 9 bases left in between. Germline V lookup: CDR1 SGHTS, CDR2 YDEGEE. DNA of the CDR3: TGTGCCAGCAGCTTATTTTCAGACTACGAGCAGTACTTC. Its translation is CASSLFSDYEQYF.

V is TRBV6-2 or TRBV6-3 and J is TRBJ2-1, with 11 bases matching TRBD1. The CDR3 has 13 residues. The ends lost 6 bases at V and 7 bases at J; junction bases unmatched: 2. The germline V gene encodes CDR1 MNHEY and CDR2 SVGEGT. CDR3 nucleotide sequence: TGTGCCAGCAGCGGACAGGGGGCTAATGAGCAGTTCTTC. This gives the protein CASSGQGANEQFF.

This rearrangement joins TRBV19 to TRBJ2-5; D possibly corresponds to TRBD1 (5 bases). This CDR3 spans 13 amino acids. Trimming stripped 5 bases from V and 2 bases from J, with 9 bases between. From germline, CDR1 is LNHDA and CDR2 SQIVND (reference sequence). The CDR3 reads CASSPDSQETQYF. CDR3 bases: TGTGCCAGTAGTCCCGACAGTCAAGAGACCCAGTACTTC.

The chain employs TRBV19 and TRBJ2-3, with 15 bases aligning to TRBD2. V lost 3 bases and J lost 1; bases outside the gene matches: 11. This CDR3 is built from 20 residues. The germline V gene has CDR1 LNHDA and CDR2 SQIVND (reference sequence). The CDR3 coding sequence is TGTGCCAGTAGTATCCCCCTTCCGGGACTAGCGGGGGGCCGCACAGATACGCAGTATTTT. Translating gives CASSIPLPGLAGGRTDTQYF.

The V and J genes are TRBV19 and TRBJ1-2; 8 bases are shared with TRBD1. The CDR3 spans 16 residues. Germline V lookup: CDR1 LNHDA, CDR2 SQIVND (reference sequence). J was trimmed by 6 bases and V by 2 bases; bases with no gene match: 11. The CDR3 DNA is TGTGCCAGTAGTATAAGACGGCAGGGGGCAATCCATGGCTACACCTTC. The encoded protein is CASSIRRQGAIHGYTF.

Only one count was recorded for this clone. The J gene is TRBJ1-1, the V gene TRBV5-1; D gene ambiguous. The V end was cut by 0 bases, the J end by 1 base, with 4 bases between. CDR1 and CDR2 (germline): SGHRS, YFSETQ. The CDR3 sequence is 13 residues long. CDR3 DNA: TGCGCCAGCAGCTTGGTCTCGAACACTGAAGCTTTCTTT. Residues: CASSLVSNTEAFF.

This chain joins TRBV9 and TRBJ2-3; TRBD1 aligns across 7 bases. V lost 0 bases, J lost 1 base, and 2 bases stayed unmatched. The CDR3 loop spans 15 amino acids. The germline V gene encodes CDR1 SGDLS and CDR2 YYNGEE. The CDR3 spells CASSVVGTGTDTQYF. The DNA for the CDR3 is TGTGCCAGCAGCGTAGTAGGGACAGGCACAGATACGCAGTATTTT.

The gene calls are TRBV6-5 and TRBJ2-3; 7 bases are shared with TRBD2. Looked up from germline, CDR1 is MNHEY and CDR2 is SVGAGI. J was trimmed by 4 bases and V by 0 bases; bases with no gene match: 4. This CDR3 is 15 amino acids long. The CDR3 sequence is CASSYSAGSADTQYF. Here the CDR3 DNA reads TGTGCCAGCAGTTACTCAGCGGGGTCGGCAGATACGCAGTATTTT.

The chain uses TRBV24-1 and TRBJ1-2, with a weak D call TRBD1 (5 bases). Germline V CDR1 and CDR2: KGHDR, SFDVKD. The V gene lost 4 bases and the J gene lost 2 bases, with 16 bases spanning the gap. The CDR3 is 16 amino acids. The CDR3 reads CATSDPTWGGNYGYTF. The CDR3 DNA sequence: TGTGCCACCAGTGACCCAACTTGGGGGGGAAACTATGGCTACACCTTC.

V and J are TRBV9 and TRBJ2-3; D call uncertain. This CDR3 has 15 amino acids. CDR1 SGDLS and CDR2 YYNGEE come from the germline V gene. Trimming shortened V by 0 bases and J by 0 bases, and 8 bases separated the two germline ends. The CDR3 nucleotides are TGTGCCAGCAGCGTAGGGGTCATAAGCACAGATACGCAGTATTTT. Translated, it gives CASSVGVISTDTQYF.

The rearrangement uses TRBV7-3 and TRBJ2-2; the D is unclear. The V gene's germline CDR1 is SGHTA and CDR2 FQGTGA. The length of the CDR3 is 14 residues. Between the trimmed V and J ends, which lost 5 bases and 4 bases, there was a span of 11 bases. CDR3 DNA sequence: TGTGCCAGCAGCCCAAGTTCGGTCACCGGGGAGCTGTTTTTT. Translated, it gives CASSPSSVTGELFF.

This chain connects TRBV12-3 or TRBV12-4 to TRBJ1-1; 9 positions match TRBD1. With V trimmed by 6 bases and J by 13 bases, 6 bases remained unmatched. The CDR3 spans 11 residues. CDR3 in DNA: TGTGCCAGCAGCCAAAGACAGGGGGTTTTCTTT. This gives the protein CASSQRQGVFF.

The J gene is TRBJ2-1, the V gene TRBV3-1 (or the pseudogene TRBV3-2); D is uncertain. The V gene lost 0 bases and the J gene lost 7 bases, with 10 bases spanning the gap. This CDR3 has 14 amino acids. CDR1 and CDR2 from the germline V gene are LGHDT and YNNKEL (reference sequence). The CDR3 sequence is CASSQENRLNEQFF. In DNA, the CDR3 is TGTGCCAGCAGCCAAGAGAATAGATTAAATGAGCAGTTCTTC.

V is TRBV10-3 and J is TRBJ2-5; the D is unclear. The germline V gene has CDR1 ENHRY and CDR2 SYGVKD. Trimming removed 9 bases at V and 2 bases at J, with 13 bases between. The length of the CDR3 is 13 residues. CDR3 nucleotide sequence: TGTGCCATTTCGGGCCACGGTCAAGAGACCCAGTACTTC. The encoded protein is CAISGHGQETQYF.

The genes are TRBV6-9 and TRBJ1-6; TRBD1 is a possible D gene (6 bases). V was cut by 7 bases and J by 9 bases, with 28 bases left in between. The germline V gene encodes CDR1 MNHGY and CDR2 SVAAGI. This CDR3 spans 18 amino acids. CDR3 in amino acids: CASKGVHAQGRVASPLHF. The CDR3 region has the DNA TGTGCCAGCAAGGGAGTCCACGCACAGGGTCGGGTGGCTTCACCCCTCCACTTT.

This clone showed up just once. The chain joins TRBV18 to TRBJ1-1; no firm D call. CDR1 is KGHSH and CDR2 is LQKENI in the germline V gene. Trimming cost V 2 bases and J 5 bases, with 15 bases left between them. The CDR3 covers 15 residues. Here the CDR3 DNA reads TGTGCCAGCTCACCAAACAGCGGGGATACTACTGAAGCTTTCTTT. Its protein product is CASSPNSGDTTEAFF.

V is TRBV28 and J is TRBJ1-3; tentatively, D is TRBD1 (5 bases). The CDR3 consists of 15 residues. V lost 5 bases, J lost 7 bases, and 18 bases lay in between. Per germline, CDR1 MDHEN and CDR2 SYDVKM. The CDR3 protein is CASSPQGGARNTIYF. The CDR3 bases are TGTGCCAGCAGTCCCCAGGGCGGCGCCCGGAACACCATATATTTT.

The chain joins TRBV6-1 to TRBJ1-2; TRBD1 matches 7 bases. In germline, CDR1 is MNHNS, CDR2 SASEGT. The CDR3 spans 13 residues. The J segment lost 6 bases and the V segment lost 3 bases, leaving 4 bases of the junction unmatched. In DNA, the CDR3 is TGTGCCAGCAGTGATCAGGGGGTGGATGGCTACACCTTC. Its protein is CASSDQGVDGYTF.

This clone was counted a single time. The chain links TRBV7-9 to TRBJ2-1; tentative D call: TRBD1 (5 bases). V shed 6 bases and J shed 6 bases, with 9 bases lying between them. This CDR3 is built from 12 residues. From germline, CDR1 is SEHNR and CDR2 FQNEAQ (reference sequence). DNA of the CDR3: TGTGCCAGCAGTCAAGACAGCAATGAGCAGTTCTTC. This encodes CASSQDSNEQFF. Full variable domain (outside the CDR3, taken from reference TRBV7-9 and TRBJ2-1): DTGVSQNPRHKITKRGQNVTFRCDPISEHNRLYWYRQTLGQGPEFLTYFQNEAQLEKSRLLSDRFSAERPKGSFSTLEIQRTEQGDSAMYLCASSQDSNEQFFGPGTRLTVL.

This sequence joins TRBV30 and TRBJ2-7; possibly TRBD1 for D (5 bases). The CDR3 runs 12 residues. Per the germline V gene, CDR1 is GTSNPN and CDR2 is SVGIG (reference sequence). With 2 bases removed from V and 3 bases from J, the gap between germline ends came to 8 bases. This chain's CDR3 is CAWSRQHYEQYF. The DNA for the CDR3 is TGTGCCTGGAGTAGACAGCACTACGAGCAGTACTTC.

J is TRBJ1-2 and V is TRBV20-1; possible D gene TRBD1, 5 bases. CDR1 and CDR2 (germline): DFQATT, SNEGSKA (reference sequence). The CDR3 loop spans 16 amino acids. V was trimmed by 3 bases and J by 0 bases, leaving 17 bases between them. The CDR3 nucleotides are TGCAGTGCTAGTGGGGCCTGGTCAGCATCTAACTATGGCTACACCTTC. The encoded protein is CSASGAWSASNYGYTF.

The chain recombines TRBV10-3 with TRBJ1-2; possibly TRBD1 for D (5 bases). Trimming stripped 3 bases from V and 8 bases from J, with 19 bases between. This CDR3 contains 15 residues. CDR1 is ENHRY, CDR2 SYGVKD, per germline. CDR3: CAISDLGQGVEGYTF. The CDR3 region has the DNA TGTGCCATCAGTGACCTCGGGCAGGGCGTCGAGGGCTACACCTTC.

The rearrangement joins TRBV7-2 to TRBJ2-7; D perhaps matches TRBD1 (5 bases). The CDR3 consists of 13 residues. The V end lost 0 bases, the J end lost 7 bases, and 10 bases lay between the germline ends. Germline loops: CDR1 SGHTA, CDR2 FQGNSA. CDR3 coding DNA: TGTGCCAGCAGCTTAGCTGGGGCCCGGGAGCAGTACGTC. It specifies CASSLAGAREQYV.

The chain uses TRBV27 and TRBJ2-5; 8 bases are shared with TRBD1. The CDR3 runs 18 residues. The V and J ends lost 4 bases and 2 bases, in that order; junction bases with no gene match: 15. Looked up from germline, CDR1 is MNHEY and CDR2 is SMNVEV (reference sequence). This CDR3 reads CASSSRRTGTGAQETQYF. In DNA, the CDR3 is TGTGCCAGCAGTTCTAGAAGGACCGGGACAGGCGCGCAAGAGACCCAGTACTTC.

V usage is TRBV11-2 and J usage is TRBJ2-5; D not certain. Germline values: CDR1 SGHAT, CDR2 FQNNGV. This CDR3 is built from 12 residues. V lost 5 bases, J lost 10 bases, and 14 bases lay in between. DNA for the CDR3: TGTGCCAGCAGCCCGCGGACGCCCGGCCAGTACTTC. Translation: CASSPRTPGQYF.

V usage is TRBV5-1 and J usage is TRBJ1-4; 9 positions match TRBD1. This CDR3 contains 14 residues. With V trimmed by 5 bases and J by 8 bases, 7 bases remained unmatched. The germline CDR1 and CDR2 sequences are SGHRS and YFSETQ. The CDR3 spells CASRRDRDKEKLFF. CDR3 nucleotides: TGCGCCAGCAGGAGGGACAGGGATAAGGAAAAACTGTTTTTT. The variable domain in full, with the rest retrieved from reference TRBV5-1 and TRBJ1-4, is KAGVTQTPRYLIKTRGQQVTLSCSPISGHRSVSWYQQTPGQGLQFLFEYFSETQRNKGNFPGRFSGRQFSNSRSEMNVSTLELGDSALYLCASRRDRDKEKLFFGSGTQLSVL.